Listed here is a single T cell receptor beta chain. Antigen specificity is unknown. Researchers reported that TCR beta cDNA libraries carried unique molecular identifiers. About 500,000 cDNA molecules were obtained per 1 to 10 million input T cells. A single record per CDR3 protein comes from TCRdb applying MiXCR to the PCR reads. The data contain 800,000 to 950,000 distinct CDR3 sequences, about 57% of them singletons. The CDR3 is 16 residues long. V lost 6 bases and J lost 1, with 17 bases in between. Germline lookup yields CDR1 SEHNR and CDR2 FQNEAQ (reference sequence). The sample originates from a study of post-analysis software for immune sequencing data. Broader study findings: Significantly lower normalized Chao1 diversity was found in patients with multiple sclerosis relative to controls. The study found TRBV5-6, TRBV5-1 and TRBV20-1 among a few TRBV segments more frequent in patients than controls. Samples prepared in the same batch strongly co-clustered by F measure.

The V call is TRBV7-9, the J call TRBJ2-3, with D possibly being TRBD2 (5 bases). This receptor was taken from a girl between 10 and 17 years old with multiple sclerosis. Sequencing used blood. The CDR3 nucleotides read TGTGCCAGCAGACGGGGAGCCCGTGGGGGCACAGATACGCAGTATTTT. It translates to CASRRGARGGTDTQYF. Full variable domain (outside the CDR3, taken from reference TRBV7-9 and TRBJ2-3): DTGVSQNPRHKITKRGQNVTFRCDPISEHNRLYWYRQTLGQGPEFLTYFQNEAQLEKSRLLSDRFSAERPKGSFSTLEIQRTEQGDSAMYLCASRRGARGGTDTQYFGPGTRLTVL.